The 13 T cell receptor beta chains below all came from one sample that was sequenced in a study of T cells after yellow fever vaccination. Each CDR3 protein is one row after TCRdb ran MiXCR on the 5' RACE reads. Here the sample spans nearly 550,000 distinct CDR3 sequences, less than 20% being singletons. This specimen was PBMCs, taken 15 days after the yellow fever booster vaccination. The origin of the receptors is a man in his thirties or forties who received the YFV17D yellow fever vaccine.

The sample holds a few counts of this clonotype. The chain couples TRBV18 to TRBJ2-5; 8 bases map to TRBD1. CDR3 size: 14 residues. From germline, CDR1 is KGHSH and CDR2 LQKENI. J was trimmed by 3 bases and V by 4 bases; bases with no gene match: 4. The CDR3 sequence is CASSLRDRKETQYF. Written as DNA, the CDR3 is TGTGCCAGCTCACTCCGGGACAGGAAAGAGACCCAGTACTTC.

The chain is built from TRBV11-3 and TRBJ2-7, with 10 nucleotides matching TRBD2. Germline V gene sequence: CDR1 SGHNT, CDR2 YENEEA. Unmatched junction bases numbered 4, after V lost 5 bases and J lost 0 bases. CDR3 length equals 15 residues. CDR3: CASSAGLADSYEQYF. CDR3 DNA sequence: TGTGCCAGCAGCGCAGGACTAGCGGACTCCTACGAGCAGTACTTC.

In its sample, this clonotype was seen a few times. The gene calls are TRBV9 and TRBJ2-1; TRBD1 matches 8 bases. Per germline, CDR1 SGDLS and CDR2 YYNGEE. With 1 base clipped from V and 12 bases from J, the junction kept 9 bases outside the gene matches. The CDR3 totals 14 residues. The CDR3 nucleotides are TGTGCCAGCAGCGTAAATCTACGAGGACAGGGGCAGTTCTTC. This codes for CASSVNLRGQGQFF.

This clonotype was observed a handful of times. J is TRBJ1-1 and V is TRBV5-1, with TRBD1 as a possible D gene (6 bases). Germline CDR1 is SGHRS and CDR2 is YFSETQ. V gave up 0 bases and J gave up 0 bases, with 12 bases separating them. The CDR3 consists of 16 residues. In nucleotides, the CDR3 is TGCGCCAGCAGCTTGGGACAACAGGGTCTGAACACTGAAGCTTTCTTT. It specifies CASSLGQQGLNTEAFF. The full variable domain, in which reference TRBV5-1 and TRBJ1-1 provide the parts outside the CDR3, is KAGVTQTPRYLIKTRGQQVTLSCSPISGHRSVSWYQQTPGQGLQFLFEYFSETQRNKGNFPGRFSGRQFSNSRSEMNVSTLELGDSALYLCASSLGQQGLNTEAFFGQGTRLTVV.

The V and J genes are TRBV6-2 or TRBV6-3 and TRBJ2-1; tentatively, D is TRBD2 (5 bases). Trimming took 7 bases from V and 5 from J, leaving 15 bases between them. This CDR3 region has 14 residues. Germline CDR1 and CDR2: MNHEY and SVGEGT. Here the CDR3 DNA reads TGTGCCAGCACCCCCGAGGGTTACCACAATGAGCAGTTCTTC. Protein sequence: CASTPEGYHNEQFF.

This rearrangement joins TRBV20-1 to TRBJ1-1; D is perhaps TRBD1 (6 bases). Germline CDR1 and CDR2: DFQATT and SNEGSKA (reference sequence). This CDR3 contains 15 residues. V was clipped by 0 bases and J by 1 base, with 12 bases between them. The CDR3 coding sequence is TGCAGTGCTAGAGATCCCAGGGGTAGGAACACTGAAGCTTTCTTT. Protein: CSARDPRGRNTEAFF.

The rearrangement links TRBV5-1 to TRBJ2-1; D not resolved. This CDR3 is 15 amino acids long. The germline gives CDR1 SGHRS, CDR2 YFSETQ. V was clipped by 0 bases and J by 8 bases, with 15 bases between them. CDR3 protein: CASSLGVGPIYEQFF. The CDR3 DNA is TGCGCCAGCAGCTTGGGGGTAGGTCCTATCTATGAGCAGTTCTTC.

The chain combines TRBV7-6 with TRBJ2-7; no reliable D call. The CDR3 has 17 amino acids. Trimming took 4 bases from V and 2 from J, leaving 21 bases between them. Germline V lookup: CDR1 SGHVS, CDR2 FNYEAQ. The CDR3 region has the DNA TGTGCCAGCAGCTCGGGCATGGGCCCCCCAAACGCCTACGAGCAGTACTTC. Translating gives CASSSGMGPPNAYEQYF.

This clonotype was observed a single time. This rearrangement joins TRBV7-6 to TRBJ2-3; D unresolved. V lost 1 base, J lost 4 bases, and 12 bases lay in between. This CDR3 has 15 residues. Germline lookup yields CDR1 SGHVS and CDR2 FNYEAQ. The CDR3 is CASSLVSRPPDTQYF. The CDR3 coding sequence is TGTGCCAGCAGCTTAGTCAGTAGACCCCCAGATACGCAGTATTTT.

In this sample, this clonotype turned up a few times. The CDR3 sequence: CASSPELLVGREQYF. CDR3 DNA sequence: TGTGCCAGCAGTCCCGAGCTCCTCGTCGGGCGCGAGCAGTACTTC. The rearrangement joins TRBV12-3 or TRBV12-4 to TRBJ2-7; no clear D gene. There are 15 residues in the CDR3. Trimming pared 5 bases from V and 6 bases from J, leaving 20 bases between.

The chain employs TRBV2 and TRBJ2-1, with TRBD2 identical over 7 bases. V lost 9 bases to trimming and J lost 7 bases; unmatched junction nucleotides: 12. The CDR3 loop spans 14 amino acids. Per the germline V gene, CDR1 is SNHLY and CDR2 is FYNNEI. The CDR3 spells CASRGGSPGNEQFF. CDR3 nucleotide sequence: TGTGCCAGTAGAGGCGGGAGCCCCGGGAATGAGCAGTTCTTC.

This clonotype was found once. The gene calls are TRBV6-5 and TRBJ2-1; the match to TRBD2 covers 7 bases. Trimming at V came to 3 bases and at J to 0 bases, leaving 8 bases not matched to a gene. The CDR3 is 17 amino acids. CDR1 is MNHEY and CDR2 is SVGAGI in the germline V gene. CDR3 sequence: CASSYLSGMSSYNEQFF. Here the CDR3 DNA reads TGTGCCAGCAGTTATCTGAGCGGGATGAGCTCCTACAATGAGCAGTTCTTC.

In its sample, this clonotype was seen many times. The chain is built from TRBV20-1 and TRBJ2-7, with 7 bases fitting TRBD1. The CDR3 is made up of 13 amino acids. With 7 bases clipped from V and 0 bases from J, the junction kept 6 bases outside the gene matches. Germline assignment: CDR1 DFQATT and CDR2 SNEGSKA (reference sequence). This CDR3 reads CSGTGTASYEQYF. The CDR3 bases are TGCAGTGGAACCGGGACAGCCTCCTACGAGCAGTACTTC.